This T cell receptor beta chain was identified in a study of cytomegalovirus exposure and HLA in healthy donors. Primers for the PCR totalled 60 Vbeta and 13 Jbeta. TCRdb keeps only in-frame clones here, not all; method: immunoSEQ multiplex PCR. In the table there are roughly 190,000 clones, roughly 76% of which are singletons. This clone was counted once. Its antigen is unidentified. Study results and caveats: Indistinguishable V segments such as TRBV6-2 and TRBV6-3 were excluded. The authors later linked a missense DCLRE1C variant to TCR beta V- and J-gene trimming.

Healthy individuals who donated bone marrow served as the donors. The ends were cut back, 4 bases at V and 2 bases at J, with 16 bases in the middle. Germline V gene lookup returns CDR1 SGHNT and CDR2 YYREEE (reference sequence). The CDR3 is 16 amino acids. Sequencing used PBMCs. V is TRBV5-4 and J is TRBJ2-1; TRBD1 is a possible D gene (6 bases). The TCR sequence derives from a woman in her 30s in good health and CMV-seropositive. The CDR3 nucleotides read TGTGCCAGCAGCCGTGGGGGCGGGCCCGCCTACAATGAGCAGTTCTTC. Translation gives CASSRGGGPAYNEQFF.